What follows describes a single TCR beta chain. The entry originates in a study of OX40 agonist ivuxolimab in advanced cancers. Study information: The patients received ivuxolimab by intravenous route every 2 weeks at 0.01 to 10 mg/kg. The dose-escalation group included hepatocellular carcinoma, melanoma, renal cell carcinoma and head and neck cancer.

Some clones are missing from TCRdb's copy, which holds only in-frame ones; the method was immunoSEQ multiplex PCR. This sample has 55,000 to 80,000 clones, with around 80% found just once. Germline-derived CDR1 and CDR2 are MNHEY and SMNVEV (reference sequence). This CDR3 has 15 residues. Trimming took off 0 bases at V and 0 bases at J, with 9 bases between the two ends. The sample here was CD4+ or CD8+ T cells sorted from blood, taken in a trial of the OX40 agonist ivuxolimab. The receptor's source is an adult with an advanced solid tumor such as melanoma, head and neck, liver or kidney cancer. The chain recombines TRBV27 with TRBJ2-7; D not certain. CDR3 nucleotide sequence: TGTGCCAGCAGTTTATCCTCCGGTGGCTCCTACGAGCAGTACTTC. Translated: CASSLSSGGSYEQYF.